This TCR beta chain comes out of a study of T cell responses to AZD1222 COVID-19 vaccine listed by TCRdb under 2021. For context, the study as a whole: AZD1222 recipients with second doses at about 4 weeks or about 12 weeks were pooled, because spike-specific TCR depth and breadth did not differ between schedules. TCR sequencing covered 230 to 250 trial participants: 207 given two doses of AZD1222 and approximately 25 given two doses of MenACWY control vaccine. Trial participants were enrolled by age into subgroups of 18-55, 56-69 and 70-plus years, and about 150, 27 and 61 TCR-sequenced participants, respectively, were included in these subgroups. Paper-wide results and their limitations: Conclusions about previously exposed vaccinees were limited because only six AZD1222 recipients were SARS-CoV-2 seropositive at baseline. A significant rise in spike-specific TCR breadth and depth was observed after two AZD1222 doses relative to day 0 and relative to MenACWY recipients. Because no day 14 peak-response samples were available, repertoires were characterized only after the peak T cell response. Epitopes outside the regions mutated in the B.1.351 and B.1.1.7 variants were reportedly recognized by nearly half of the unique spike-specific TCRs. The whole spike protein was spanned by vaccine-associated CD4 TCRs, and dominant responses were seen in regions 160-218 and 743-854. Participants were mostly white British and included more females than males, and it was suggested by the authors that clonal diversity may have been underestimated. The 56-69-year group was small, and its depth increase did not reach significance, likely because of low power.

According to the germline V gene, CDR1 reads SNHLY and CDR2 reads FYNNEI. Including cysteine and phenylalanine, the CDR3 has 15 amino acids. Just the 45-base CDR3 DNA is kept, in frame starting at base 1. The trim is 0 bases for V and 3 bases for J, with a gap of 8 bases between the germline ends. As concerns this clone: This receptor's antigen is unknown. Base-call qualities are not available, and no considerably larger clone is one nucleotide away.

The sample's time point, from its label and the paper: baseline before first vaccination. Samples from vaccinated people were obtained from the UK trials COV001 and COV002, which included a single-blind randomized controlled phase 2/3 trial of AZD1222 (ChAdOx1 nCoV-19) in healthy adults. For TCRbeta chain sequencing, PBMC samples were collected from trial participants at day 0 and at day 28 after the second dose. The CDR3 regions of human TCRbeta chains were analyzed by immunosequencing. Regarding the original processing steps: Repertoire TCRs were matched against a reference library of SARS-CoV-2-specific TCRs generated with the MIRA antigen-specificity platform. Breadth was defined as the fraction of unique TCRs that were SARS-CoV-2-associated. Depth was defined as the fraction of total T cells that were SARS-CoV-2-associated. Using the MIRA data, every spike-specific TCR was mapped to the spike region that the TCR reacted to and assigned to either a CD4 or a CD8 class. Log10-transformed breadth and depth values were compared by one-way ANOVA with Sidak's multiple comparisons tests. TCRdb re-hosts the immuneACCESS table, in-frame sequences only. Its copies lack some clones; in the studies checked, an unresolved V gene accounts for under half of them, and the cause for the rest is not known. D and trimming were read from the DNA, whereas the V and J calls and clone size are those reported in that table. The sample table shows around 180,000 clones, and 75% to 90% are seen once. 5% to 7% of the sample is in the top ten clones.

The rearrangement combines TRBV2 with TRBJ1-4; 5 matching bases give a weak D call of TRBD1. The source of this sequence is an adult in good health. Sequenced here: peripheral blood, sampled on day 0 of AZD1222 vaccination. The CDR3 sequence is CASSEAGVANEKLFF. The DNA reads as follows: TGTGCCAGCAGTGAAGCGGGGGTGGCTAATGAAAAACTGTTTTTT. Reference TRBV2 and TRBJ1-4 proteins supply the regions before and after the CDR3; the full variable domain is: EPEVTQTPSHQVTQMGQEVILRCVPISNHLYFYWYRQILGQKVEFLVSFYNNEISEKSEIFDDQFSVERPDGSNFTLKIRSTKLEDSAMYFCASSEAGVANEKLFFGSGTQLSVL.